This T cell receptor (beta chain) appears in the sequencing data of a study of radiotherapy plus CTLA-4 blockade in lung cancer. Looked up from germline, CDR1 is SGHVS and CDR2 is FQNEAQ. Trimming at V came to 3 bases and at J to 7 bases, leaving 5 bases not matched to a gene. This CDR3 is 13 amino acids long. Generated by immunoSEQ multiplex PCR, the TCRdb table keeps only in-frame clones and is missing some. The sample shows more than 60,000 clones, roughly 76% of them seen only once. The chain recombines TRBV7-8 with TRBJ1-2; TRBD1 matches 7 bases. The specimen comprised peripheral blood, sampled from a patient treated with radiotherapy plus ipilimumab. This sequence was found in a human donor with non-small cell lung cancer who had a complete response to radiotherapy plus ipilimumab. CDR3 protein: CASSFGTEGGYTF. CDR3 DNA: TGTGCCAGCAGCTTTGGGACAGAAGGTGGCTACACCTTC. The variable domain in full, completed from reference TRBV7-8 and TRBJ1-2, reads GAGVSQSPRYKVAKRGQDVALRCDPISGHVSLFWYQQALGQGPEFLTYFQNEAQLDKSGLPSDRFFAERPEGSVSTLKIQRTQQEDSAVYLCASSFGTEGGYTFGSGTRLTVV.